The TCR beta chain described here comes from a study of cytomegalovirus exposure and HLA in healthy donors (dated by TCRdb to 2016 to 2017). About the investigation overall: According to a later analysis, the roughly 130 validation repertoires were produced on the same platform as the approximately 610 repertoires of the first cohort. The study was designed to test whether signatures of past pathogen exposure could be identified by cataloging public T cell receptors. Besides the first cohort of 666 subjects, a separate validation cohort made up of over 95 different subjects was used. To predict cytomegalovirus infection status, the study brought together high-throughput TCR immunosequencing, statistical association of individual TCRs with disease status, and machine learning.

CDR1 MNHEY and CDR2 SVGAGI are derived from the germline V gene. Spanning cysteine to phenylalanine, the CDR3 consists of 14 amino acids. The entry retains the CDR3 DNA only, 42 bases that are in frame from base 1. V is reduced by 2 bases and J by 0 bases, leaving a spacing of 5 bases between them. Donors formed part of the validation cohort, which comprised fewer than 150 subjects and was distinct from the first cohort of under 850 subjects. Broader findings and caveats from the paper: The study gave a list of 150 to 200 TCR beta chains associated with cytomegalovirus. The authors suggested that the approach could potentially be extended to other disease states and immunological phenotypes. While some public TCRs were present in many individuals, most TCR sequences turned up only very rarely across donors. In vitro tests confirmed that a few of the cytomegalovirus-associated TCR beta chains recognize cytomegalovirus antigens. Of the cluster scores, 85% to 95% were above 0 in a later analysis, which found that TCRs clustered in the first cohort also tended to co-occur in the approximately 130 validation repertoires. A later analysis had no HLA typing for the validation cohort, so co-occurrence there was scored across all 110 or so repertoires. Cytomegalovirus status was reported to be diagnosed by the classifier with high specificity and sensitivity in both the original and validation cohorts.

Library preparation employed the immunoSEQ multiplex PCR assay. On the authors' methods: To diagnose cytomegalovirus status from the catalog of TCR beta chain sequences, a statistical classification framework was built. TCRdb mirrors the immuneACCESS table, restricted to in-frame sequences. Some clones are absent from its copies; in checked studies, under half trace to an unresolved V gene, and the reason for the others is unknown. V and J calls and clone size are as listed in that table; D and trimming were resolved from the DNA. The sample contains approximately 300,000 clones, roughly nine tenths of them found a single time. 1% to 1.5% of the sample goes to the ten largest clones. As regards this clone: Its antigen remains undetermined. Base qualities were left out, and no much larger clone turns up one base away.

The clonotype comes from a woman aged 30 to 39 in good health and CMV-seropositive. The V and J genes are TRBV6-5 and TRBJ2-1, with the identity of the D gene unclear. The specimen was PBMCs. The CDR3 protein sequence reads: CASSYDDSYNEQFF. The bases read TGTGCCAGCAGTTACGACGACTCCTACAATGAGCAGTTCTTC.